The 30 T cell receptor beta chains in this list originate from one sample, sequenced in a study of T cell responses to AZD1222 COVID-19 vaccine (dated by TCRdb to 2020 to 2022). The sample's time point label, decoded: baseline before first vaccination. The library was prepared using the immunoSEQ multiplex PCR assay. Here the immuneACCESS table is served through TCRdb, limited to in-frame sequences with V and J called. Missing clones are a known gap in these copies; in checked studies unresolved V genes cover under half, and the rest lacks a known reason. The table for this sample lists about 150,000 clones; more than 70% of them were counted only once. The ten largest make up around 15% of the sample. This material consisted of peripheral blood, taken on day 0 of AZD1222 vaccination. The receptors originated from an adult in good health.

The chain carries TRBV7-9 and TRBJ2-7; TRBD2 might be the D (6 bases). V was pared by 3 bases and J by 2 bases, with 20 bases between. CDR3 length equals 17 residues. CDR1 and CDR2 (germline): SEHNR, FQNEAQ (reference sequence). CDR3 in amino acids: CASSLRRRGAGPYEQYF. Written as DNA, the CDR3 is TGTGCCAGCAGCTTGAGAAGGAGGGGCGCGGGACCCTACGAGCAGTACTTC.

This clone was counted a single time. This CDR3 reads CASSLVGLDTEAFF. CDR3 DNA sequence: TGTGCCAGCAGCTTGGTTGGATTAGACACTGAAGCTTTCTTT. The rearrangement uses TRBV7-9 and TRBJ1-1; D gene unclear. The CDR3 sequence is 14 residues long. V lost 3 bases and J 3 bases, leaving 11 bases between the germline ends. Looked up from germline, CDR1 is SEHNR and CDR2 is FQNEAQ (reference sequence).

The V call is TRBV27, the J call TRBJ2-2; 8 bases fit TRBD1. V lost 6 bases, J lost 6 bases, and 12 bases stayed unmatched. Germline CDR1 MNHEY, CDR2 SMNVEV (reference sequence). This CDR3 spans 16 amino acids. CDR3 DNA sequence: TGTGCCAGCAGCAGGACAGGGCCCGCGCATGCCGGGGAGCTGTTTTTT. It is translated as CASSRTGPAHAGELFF.

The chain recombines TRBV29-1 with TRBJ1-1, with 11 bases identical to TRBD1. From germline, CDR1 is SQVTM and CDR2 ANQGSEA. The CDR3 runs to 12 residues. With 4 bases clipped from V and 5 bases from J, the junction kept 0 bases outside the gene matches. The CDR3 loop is CSVGDRGTEAFF. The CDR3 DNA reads TGCAGCGTTGGGGACAGGGGGACTGAAGCTTTCTTT.

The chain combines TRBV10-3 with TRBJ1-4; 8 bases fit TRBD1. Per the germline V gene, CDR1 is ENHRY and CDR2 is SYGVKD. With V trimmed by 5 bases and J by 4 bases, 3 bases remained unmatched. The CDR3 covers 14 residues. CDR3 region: CAISKTGDNEKLFF. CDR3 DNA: TGTGCCATCAGTAAGACAGGGGATAATGAAAAACTGTTTTTT.

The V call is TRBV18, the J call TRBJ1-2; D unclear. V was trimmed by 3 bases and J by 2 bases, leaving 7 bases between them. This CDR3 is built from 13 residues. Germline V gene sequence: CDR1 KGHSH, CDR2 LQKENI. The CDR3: CASSPAQNYGYTF. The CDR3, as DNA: TGTGCCAGCTCACCGGCACAGAACTATGGCTACACCTTC.

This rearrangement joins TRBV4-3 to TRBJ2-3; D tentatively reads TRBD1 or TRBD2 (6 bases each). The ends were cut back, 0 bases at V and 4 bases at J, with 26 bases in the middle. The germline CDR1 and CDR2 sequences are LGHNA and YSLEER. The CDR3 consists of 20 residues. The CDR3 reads CASSQESPRRAGVIPDTQYF. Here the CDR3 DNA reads TGCGCCAGCAGCCAAGAGTCCCCGAGGAGGGCAGGGGTGATTCCAGATACGCAGTATTTT.

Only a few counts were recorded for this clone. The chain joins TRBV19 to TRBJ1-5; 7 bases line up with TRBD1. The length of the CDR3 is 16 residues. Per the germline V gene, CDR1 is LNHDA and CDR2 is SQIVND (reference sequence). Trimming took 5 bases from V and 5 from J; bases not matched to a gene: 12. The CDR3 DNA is TGTGCCAGTAGTCGCGGGCGGGGACAGCGCGATCAGCCCCAGCATTTT. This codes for CASSRGRGQRDQPQHF.

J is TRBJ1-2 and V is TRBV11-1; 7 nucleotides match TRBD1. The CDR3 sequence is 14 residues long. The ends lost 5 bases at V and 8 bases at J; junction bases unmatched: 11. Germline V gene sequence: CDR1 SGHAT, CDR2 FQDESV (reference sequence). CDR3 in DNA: TGTGCCAGCAGCCCCCGACAGGGAAAAAGCGGCTACACCTTC. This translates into CASSPRQGKSGYTF. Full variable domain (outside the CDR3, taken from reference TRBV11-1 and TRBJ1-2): EAEVAQSPRYKITEKSQAVAFWCDPISGHATLYWYRQILGQGPELLVQFQDESVVDDSQLPKDRFSAERLKGVDSTLKIQPAELGDSAMYLCASSPRQGKSGYTFGSGTRLTVV.

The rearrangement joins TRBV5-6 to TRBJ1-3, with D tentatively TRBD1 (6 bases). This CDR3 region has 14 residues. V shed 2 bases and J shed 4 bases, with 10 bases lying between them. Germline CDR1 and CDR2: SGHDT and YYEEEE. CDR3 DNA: TGTGCCAGCAGCTTTACAGGGCAAGGAAACACCATATATTTT. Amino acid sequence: CASSFTGQGNTIYF.

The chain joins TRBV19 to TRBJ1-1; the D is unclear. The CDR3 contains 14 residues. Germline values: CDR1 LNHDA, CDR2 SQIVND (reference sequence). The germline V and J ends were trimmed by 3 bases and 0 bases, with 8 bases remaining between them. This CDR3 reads CASSILRMNTEAFF. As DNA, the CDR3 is TGTGCCAGTAGTATTTTACGGATGAACACTGAAGCTTTCTTT.

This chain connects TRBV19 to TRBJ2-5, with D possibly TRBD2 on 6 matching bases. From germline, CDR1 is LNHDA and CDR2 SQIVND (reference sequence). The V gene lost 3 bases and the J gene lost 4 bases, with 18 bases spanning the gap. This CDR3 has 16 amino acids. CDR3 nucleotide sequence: TGTGCCAGTAGTATCCTGCGGGACTTAAGAGGAGAGACCCAGTACTTC. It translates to CASSILRDLRGETQYF.

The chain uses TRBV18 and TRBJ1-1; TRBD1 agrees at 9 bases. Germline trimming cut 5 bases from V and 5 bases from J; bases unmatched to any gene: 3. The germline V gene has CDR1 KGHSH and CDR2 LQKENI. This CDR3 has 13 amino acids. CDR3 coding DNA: TGTGCCAGCTCAGAACAGGGGGCAACTGAAGCTTTCTTT. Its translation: CASSEQGATEAFF.

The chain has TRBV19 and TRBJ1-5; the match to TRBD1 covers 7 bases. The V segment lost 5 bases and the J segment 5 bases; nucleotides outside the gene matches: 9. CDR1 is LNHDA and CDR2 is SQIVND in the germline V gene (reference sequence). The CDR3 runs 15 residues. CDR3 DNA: TGTGCCAGTAGTCGGGACAGAGGGCATTATCAGCCCCAGCATTTT. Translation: CASSRDRGHYQPQHF.

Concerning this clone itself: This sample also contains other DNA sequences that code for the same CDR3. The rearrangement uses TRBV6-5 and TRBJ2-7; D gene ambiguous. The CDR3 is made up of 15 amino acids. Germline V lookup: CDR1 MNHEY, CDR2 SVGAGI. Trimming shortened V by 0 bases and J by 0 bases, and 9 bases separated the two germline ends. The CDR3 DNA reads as TGTGCCAGCAGTTACTCGACTGGAAGCTCCTACGAGCAGTACTTC. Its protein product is CASSYSTGSSYEQYF.

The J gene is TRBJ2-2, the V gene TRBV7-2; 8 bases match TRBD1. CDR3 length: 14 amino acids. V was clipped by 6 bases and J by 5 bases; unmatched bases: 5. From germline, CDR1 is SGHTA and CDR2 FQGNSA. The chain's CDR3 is CASRDRGWTGELFF. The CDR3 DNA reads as TGTGCCAGCAGAGACAGGGGTTGGACCGGGGAGCTGTTTTTT.

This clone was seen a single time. In DNA, the CDR3 is TGTGCCACCAGCAGATGGGGACAGGGAGGACAGACCCAGTACTTC. This gives the protein CATSRWGQGGQTQYF. V is TRBV15 and J is TRBJ2-5, with TRBD1 matching 9 bases. CDR1 and CDR2 from the germline V gene are LNHNV and YYDKDF (reference sequence). The CDR3 sequence is 15 residues long. With 2 bases clipped from V and 6 bases from J, the junction kept 7 bases outside the gene matches.

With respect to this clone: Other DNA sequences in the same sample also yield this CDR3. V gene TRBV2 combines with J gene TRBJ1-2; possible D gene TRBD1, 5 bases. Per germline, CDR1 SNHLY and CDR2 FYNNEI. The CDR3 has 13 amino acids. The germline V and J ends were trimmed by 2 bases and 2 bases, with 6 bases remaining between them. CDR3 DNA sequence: TGTGCCAGCAGTGAAAAGGGGAACTATGGCTACACCTTC. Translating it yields CASSEKGNYGYTF.

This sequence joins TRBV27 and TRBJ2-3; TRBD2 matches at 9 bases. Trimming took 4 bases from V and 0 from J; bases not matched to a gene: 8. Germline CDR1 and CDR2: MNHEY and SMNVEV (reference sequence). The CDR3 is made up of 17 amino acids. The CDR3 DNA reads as TGTGCCAGCAGTTCAAATAGCGGGGGCCTTAGCACAGATACGCAGTATTTT. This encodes CASSSNSGGLSTDTQYF.

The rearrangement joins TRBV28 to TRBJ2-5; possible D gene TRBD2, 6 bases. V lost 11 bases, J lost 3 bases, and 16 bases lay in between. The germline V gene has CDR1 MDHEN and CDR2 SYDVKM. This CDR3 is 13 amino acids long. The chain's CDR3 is CAALTWGEETQYF. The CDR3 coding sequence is TGTGCCGCCTTAACCTGGGGGGAAGAGACCCAGTACTTC. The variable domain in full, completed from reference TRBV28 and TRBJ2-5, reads DVKVTQSSRYLVKRTGEKVFLECVQDMDHENMFWYRQDPGLGLRLIYFSYDVKMKEKGDIPEGYSVSREKKERFSLILESASTNQTSMYLCAALTWGEETQYFGPGTRLLVL.

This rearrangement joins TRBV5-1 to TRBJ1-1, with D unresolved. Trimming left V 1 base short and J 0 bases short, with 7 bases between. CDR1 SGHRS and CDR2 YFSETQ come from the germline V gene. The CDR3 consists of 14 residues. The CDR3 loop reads CASSLFSMNTEAFF. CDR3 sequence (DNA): TGCGCCAGCAGCTTGTTCTCAATGAACACTGAAGCTTTCTTT.

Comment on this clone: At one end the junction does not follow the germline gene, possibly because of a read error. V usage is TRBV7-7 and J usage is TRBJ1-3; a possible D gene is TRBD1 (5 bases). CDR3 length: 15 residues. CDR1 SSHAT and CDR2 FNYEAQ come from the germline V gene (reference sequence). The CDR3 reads CASSLTSGDGNTIYF. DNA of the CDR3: TGTGCTAGCAGCTTAACGTCGGGGGACGGAAACACCATATATTTT. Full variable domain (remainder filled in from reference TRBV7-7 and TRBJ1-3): GAGVSQSPRYKVTKRGQDVTLRCDPISSHATLYWYQQALGQGPEFLTYFNYEAQPDKSGLPSDRFSAERPEGSISTLTIQRTEQRDSAMYRCASSLTSGDGNTIYFGEGSWLTVV.

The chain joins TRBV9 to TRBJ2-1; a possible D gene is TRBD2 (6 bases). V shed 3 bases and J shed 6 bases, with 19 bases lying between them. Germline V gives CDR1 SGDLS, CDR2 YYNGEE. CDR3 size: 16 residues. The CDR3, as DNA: TGTGCCAGCAGCGCCTTAGGGGCGGGGTCGGGCAATGAGCAGTTCTTC. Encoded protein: CASSALGAGSGNEQFF.

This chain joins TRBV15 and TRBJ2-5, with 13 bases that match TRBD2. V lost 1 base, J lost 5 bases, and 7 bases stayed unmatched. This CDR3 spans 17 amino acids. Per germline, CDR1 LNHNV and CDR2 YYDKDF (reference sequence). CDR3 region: CATSRGTSGGAGETQYF. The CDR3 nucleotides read TGTGCCACCAGCAGAGGAACTAGCGGGGGGGCGGGTGAGACCCAGTACTTC.

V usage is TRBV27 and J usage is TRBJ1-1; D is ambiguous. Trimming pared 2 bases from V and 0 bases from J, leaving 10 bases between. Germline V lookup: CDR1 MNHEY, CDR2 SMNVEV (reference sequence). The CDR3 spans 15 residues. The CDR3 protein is CASSLNSFLNTEAFF. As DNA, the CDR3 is TGTGCCAGCAGTTTAAACAGCTTTTTGAACACTGAAGCTTTCTTT.

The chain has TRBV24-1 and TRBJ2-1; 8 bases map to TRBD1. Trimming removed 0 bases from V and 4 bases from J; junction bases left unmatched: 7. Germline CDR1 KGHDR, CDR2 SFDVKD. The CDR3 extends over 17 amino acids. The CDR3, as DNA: TGTGCCACCAGTGATTTGCTACGGACAGGGTTGTACAATGAGCAGTTCTTC. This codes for CATSDLLRTGLYNEQFF.

CDR3 nucleotide sequence: TGTGCCAGCAGCGTAACCGGGACAGGGGGAAATTATGGCTACACCTTC. Protein product: CASSVTGTGGNYGYTF. The genes are TRBV9 and TRBJ1-2; 11 positions agree with TRBD1. The V and J ends lost 1 base and 5 bases, in that order; junction bases with no gene match: 7. Germline-derived CDR1 and CDR2 are SGDLS and YYNGEE. The CDR3 has 16 amino acids.

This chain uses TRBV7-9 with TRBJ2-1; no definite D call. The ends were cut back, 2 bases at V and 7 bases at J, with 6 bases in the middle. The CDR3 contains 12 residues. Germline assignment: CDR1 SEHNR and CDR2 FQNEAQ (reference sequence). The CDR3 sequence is CASSLQRNEQFF. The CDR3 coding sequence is TGTGCCAGCAGCTTACAGAGGAATGAGCAGTTCTTC.

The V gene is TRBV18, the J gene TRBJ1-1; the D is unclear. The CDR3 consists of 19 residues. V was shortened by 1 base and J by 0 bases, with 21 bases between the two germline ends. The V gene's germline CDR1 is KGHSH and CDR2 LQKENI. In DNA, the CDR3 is TGTGCCAGCTCACCACAAAGGGCAGGTTTGAGGGCAATGAACACTGAAGCTTTCTTT. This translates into CASSPQRAGLRAMNTEAFF. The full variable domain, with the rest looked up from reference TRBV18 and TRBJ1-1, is NAGVMQNPRHLVRRRGQEARLRCSPMKGHSHVYWYRQLPEEGLKFMVYLQKENIIDESGMPKERFSAEFPKEGPSILRIQQVVRGDSAAYFCASSPQRAGLRAMNTEAFFGQGTRLTVV.

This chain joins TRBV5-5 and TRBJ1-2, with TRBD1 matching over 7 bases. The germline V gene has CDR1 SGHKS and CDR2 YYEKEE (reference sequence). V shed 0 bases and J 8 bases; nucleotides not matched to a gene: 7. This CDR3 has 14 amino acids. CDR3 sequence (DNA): TGTGCCAGCAGCTTGGGAGTGGGACAGCCGGGCTACACCTTC. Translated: CASSLGVGQPGYTF.